This T cell receptor (beta chain) was obtained from a study of T cell repertoires in ileal Crohn's disease. Across the study: Thiopurines (approximately 10) or anti-TNF agents (roughly 17) were given postoperatively to about half. Study-level points and caveats: Compared with CD4 T cells, sorted CD8 cells carried more expanded clones. Compared with non-smokers, active smokers at surgery showed more clonal expansions. Every patient over 26.8% clonality showed endoscopic recurrence.

In regard to this clone: Its antigen is not identified. A junction boundary mismatches the germline segment, possibly from a read error.

This CDR3 contains 11 residues. Germline CDR1 reads MGHRA; CDR2 reads YSYEKL. The data were produced by immunoSEQ multiplex PCR, yet TCRdb's version contains in-frame clones alone and is incomplete. This table has 5,000 or so clones, roughly four fifths appearing once. The origin of this receptor is an adult with Crohn's disease. The sample consisted of ileal tissue. The gene calls are TRBV4-1 and TRBJ1-2, with 7 bases lining up with TRBD1. CDR3 sequence: CASSQGGTAYF. The CDR3 DNA follows: TGCGCCAGCAGCCAAGGCGGGACAGCGTACTTC.